This is a list of T cell receptor beta chains from one sample in a study of blood T cell repertoires in COVID-19. Clones were sequenced by immunoSEQ multiplex PCR, and TCRdb holds only the in-frame ones, with some missing. Altogether about 200,000 clones are present, roughly nine tenths being singletons, with the ten largest covering 20% to 25%. The source material was PBMCs or T cells enriched from blood (not recorded which). These TCRs come from a middle-aged woman in a cohort exposed to, infected with or recovered from COVID-19 (not recorded which). Each CDR3 is given without its conserved first and last residue.

CDR3aa: ASNPSNTEAF
v_gene: TRBV6-5
j_gene: TRBJ1-1

CDR3aa: ASSTQGRFSEAF
v_gene: TRBV18
j_gene: TRBJ1-1

CDR3aa: ASSLGGTREAF
v_gene: TRBV7-9
j_gene: TRBJ1-1

CDR3aa: ASSEIRGGTDTQY
v_gene: TRBV10-2
j_gene: TRBJ2-3

CDR3aa: ASSDHGTSKETQY
v_gene: TRBV6-1
j_gene: TRBJ2-5

CDR3aa: ASNLRTDSYTEAF
v_gene: TRBV7-2
j_gene: TRBJ1-1

CDR3aa: ASSARTGSGNTIY
v_gene: TRBV11-2
j_gene: TRBJ1-3

CDR3aa: ASSSRRVGLTNYGYT
v_gene: TRBV9
j_gene: TRBJ1-2

CDR3aa: ASSQLFQGKDTEAF
v_gene: TRBV4-1
j_gene: TRBJ1-1

CDR3aa: ASSQEWAGSGNTIY
v_gene: TRBV3-1/TRBV3-2
j_gene: TRBJ1-3

CDR3aa: ASSPEGAAYGYT
v_gene: TRBV5-1
j_gene: TRBJ1-2

CDR3aa: ASSPGQSGNTIY
v_gene: TRBV28
j_gene: TRBJ1-3

CDR3aa: ASQSETGYSNQPQH
v_gene: TRBV19
j_gene: TRBJ1-5

CDR3aa: ASAFKGSVDTGELF
v_gene: TRBV5-6
j_gene: TRBJ2-2

CDR3aa: ASSDGQGETGELF
v_gene: TRBV6-4
j_gene: TRBJ2-2

CDR3aa: ASSLSGGSGNTIY
v_gene: TRBV11-2
j_gene: TRBJ1-3

CDR3aa: ASSVEGTGTHEQY
v_gene: TRBV9
j_gene: TRBJ2-7

CDR3aa: ASRDRGFFNQPQH
v_gene: TRBV23-1
j_gene: TRBJ1-5